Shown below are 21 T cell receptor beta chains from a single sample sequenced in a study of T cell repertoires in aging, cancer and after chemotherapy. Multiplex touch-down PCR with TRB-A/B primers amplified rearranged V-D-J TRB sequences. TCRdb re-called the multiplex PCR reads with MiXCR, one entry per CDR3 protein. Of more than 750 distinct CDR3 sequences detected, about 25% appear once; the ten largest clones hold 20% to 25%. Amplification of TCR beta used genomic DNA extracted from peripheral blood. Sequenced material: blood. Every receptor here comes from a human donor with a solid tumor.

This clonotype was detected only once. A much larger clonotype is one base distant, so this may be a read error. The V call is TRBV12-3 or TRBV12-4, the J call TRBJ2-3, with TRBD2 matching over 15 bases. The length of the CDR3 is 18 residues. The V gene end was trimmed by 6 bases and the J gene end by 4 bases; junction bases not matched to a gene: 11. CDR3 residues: CASRSPPGLAGGSDTQYF. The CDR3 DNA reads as TGTGCCAGCAGATCCCCCCCGGGACTAGCGGGAGGTTCAGATACGCAGTATTTT.

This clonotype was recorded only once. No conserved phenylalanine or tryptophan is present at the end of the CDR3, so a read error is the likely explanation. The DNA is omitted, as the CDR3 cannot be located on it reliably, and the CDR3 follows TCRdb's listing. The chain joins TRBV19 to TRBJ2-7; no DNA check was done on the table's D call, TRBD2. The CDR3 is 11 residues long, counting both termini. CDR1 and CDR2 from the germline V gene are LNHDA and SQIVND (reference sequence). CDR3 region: CASMEGGRVYS.

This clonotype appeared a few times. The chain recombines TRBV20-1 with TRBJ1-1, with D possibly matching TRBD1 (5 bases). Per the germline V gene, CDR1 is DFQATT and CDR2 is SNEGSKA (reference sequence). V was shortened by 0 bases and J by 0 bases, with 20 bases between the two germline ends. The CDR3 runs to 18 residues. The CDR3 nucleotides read TGCAGTGCTAGAGATCAGGGCCTCTATTCTTCTATGAACACTGAAGCTTTCTTT. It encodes CSARDQGLYSSMNTEAFF.

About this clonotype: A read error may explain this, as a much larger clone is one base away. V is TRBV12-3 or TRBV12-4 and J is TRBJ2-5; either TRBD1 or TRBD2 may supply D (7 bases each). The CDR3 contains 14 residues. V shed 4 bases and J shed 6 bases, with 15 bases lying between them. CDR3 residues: CASSYRGGGKTQYF. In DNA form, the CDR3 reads TGTGCCAGCAGTTACAGGGGCGGGGGAAAGACCCAGTACTTC.

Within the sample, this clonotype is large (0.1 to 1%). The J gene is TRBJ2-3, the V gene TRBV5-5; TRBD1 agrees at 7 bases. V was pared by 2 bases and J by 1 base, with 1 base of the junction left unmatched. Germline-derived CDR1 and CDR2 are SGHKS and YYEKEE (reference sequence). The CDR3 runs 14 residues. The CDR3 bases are TGTGCCAGCAGCTTTGGACAGGGCACAGATACGCAGTATTTT. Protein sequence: CASSFGQGTDTQYF. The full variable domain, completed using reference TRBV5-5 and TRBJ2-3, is DAGVTQSPTHLIKTRGQQVTLRCSPISGHKSVSWYQQVLGQGPQFIFQYYEKEERGRGNFPDRFSARQFPNYSSELNVNALLLGDSALYLCASSFGQGTDTQYFGPGTRLTVL.

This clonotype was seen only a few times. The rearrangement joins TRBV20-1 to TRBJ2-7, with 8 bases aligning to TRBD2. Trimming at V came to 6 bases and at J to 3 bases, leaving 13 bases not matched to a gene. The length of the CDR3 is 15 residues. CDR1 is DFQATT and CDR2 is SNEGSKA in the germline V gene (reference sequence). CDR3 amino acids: CSALDQAGASYEQYF. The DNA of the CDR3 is TGCAGTGCCTTGGACCAAGCGGGAGCAAGCTACGAGCAGTACTTC.

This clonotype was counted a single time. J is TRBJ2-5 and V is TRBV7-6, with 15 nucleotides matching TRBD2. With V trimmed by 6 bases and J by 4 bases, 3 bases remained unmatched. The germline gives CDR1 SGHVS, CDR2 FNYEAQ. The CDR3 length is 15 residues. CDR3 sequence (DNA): TGTGCCAGCAGTGGACTAGCGGGGGGGGTAGAGACCCAGTACTTC. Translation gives CASSGLAGGVETQYF. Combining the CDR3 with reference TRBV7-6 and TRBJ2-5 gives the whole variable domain GAGVSQSPRYKVTKRGQDVALRCDPISGHVSLYWYRQALGQGPEFLTYFNYEAQQDKSGLPNDRFSAERPEGSISTLTIQRTEQRDSAMYRCASSGLAGGVETQYFGPGTRLLVL.

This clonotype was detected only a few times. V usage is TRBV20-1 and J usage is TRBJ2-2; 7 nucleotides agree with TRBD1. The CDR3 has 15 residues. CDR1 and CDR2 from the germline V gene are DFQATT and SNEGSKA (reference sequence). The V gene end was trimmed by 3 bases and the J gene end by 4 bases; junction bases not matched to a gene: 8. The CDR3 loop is CSASKQGSTTGELFF. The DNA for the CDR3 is TGCAGTGCTAGTAAACAGGGGTCGACCACCGGGGAGCTGTTTTTT.

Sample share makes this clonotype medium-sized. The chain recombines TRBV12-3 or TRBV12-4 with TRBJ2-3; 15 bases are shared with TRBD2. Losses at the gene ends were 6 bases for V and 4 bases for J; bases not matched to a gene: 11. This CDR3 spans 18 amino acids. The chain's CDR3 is CASSSPPGLAGGSDTQYF. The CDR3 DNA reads TGTGCCAGCAGCTCCCCCCCGGGACTAGCGGGAGGTTCAGATACGCAGTATTTT.

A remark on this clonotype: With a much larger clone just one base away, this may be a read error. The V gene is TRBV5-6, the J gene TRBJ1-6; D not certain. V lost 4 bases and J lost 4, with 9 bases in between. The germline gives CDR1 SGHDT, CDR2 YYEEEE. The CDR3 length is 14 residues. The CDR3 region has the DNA TGTGCCAGCAGCGAGAAATTGTATAATTCACCCCTCCACTTT. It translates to CASSEKLYNSPLHF. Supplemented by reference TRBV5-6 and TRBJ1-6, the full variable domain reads DAGVTQSPTHLIKTRGQQVTLRCSPKSGHDTVSWYQQALGQGPQFIFQYYEEEERQRGNFPDRFSGHQFPNYSSELNVNALLLGDSALYLCASSEKLYNSPLHFGNGTRLTVT.

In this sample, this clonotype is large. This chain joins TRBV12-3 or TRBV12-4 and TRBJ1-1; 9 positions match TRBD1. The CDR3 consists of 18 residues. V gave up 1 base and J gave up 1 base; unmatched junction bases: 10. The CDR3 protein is CASSLDVNPDRGNTEAFF. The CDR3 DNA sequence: TGTGCCAGCAGTTTAGACGTTAATCCGGACAGGGGGAACACTGAAGCTTTCTTT.

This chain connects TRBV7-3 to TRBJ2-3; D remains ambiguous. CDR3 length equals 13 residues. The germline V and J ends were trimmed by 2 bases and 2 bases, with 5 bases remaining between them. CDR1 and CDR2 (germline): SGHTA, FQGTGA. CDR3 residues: CASSLGITDTQYF. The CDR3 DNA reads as TGTGCCAGCAGCTTAGGAATCACAGATACGCAGTATTTT.

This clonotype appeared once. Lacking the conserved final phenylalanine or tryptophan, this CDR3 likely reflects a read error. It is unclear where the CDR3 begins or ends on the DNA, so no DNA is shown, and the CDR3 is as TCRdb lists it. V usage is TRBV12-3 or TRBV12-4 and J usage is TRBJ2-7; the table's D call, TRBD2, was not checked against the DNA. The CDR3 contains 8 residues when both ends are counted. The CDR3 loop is CASSRGTS.

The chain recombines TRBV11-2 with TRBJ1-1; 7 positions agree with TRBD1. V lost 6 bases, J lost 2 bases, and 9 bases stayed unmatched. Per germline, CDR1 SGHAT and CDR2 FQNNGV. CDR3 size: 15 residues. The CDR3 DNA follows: TGTGCCAGCAGACCCACGGGACAGAGAAACACTGAAGCTTTCTTT. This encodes CASRPTGQRNTEAFF.

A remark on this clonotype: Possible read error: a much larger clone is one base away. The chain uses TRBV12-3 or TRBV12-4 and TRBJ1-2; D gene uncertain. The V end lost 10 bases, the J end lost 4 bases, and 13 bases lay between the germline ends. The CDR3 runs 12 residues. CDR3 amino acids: CATERESYGYTF. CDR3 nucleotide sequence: TGTGCCACGGAGAGGGAATCCTATGGCTACACCTTC.

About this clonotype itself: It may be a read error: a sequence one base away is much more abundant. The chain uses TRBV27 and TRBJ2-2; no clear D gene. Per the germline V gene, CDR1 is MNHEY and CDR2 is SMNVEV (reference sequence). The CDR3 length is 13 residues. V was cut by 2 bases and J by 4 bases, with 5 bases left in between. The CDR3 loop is CASSLGITGELFF. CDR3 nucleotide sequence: TGTGCCAGCAGTTTAGGTATCACCGGGGAGCTGTTTTTT.

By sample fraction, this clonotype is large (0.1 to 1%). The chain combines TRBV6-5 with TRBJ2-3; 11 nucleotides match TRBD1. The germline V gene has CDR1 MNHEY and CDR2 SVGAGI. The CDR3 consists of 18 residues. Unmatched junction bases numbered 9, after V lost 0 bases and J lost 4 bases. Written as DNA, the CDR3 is TGTGCCAGCAGTTACTCCTCCGGGACAGGGGGTTCTGCAGATACGCAGTATTTT. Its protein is CASSYSSGTGGSADTQYF.

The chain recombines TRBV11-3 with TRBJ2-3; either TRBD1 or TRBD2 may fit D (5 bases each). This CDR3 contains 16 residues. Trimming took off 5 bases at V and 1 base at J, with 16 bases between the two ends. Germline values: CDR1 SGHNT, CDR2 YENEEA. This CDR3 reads CASSPETRGGTDTQYF. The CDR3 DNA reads TGTGCCAGCAGCCCCGAGACGAGGGGAGGCACAGATACGCAGTATTTT.

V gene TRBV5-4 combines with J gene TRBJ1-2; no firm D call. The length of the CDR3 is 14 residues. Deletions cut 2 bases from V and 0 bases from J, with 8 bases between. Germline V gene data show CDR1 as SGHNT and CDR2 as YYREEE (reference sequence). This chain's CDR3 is CASSFAGANYGYTF. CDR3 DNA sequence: TGTGCCAGCAGCTTTGCCGGGGCTAACTATGGCTACACCTTC.

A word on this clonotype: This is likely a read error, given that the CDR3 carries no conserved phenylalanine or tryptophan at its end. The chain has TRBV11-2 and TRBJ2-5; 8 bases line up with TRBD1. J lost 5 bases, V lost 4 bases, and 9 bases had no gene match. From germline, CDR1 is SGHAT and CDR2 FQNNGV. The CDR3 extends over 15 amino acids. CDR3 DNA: TGTGCCAGCAGCTCCGGACAGGGCCCACGGGAGACCCAGTACTTG. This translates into CASSSGQGPRETQYL.

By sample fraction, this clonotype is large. The CDR3: CASSLVGEETQYF. CDR3 coding DNA: TGTGCCAGCAGCTTGGTGGGGGAAGAGACCCAGTACTTC. The chain uses TRBV5-6 and TRBJ2-5; D possibly matches TRBD1 or TRBD2 (5 bases each). Germline V gene data show CDR1 as SGHDT and CDR2 as YYEEEE. CDR3 length: 13 residues. Deletions cut 0 bases from V and 3 bases from J, with 6 bases between.